The clone carrying this TCR beta chain was recorded only once. This sample was taken from a study of technical replicates of blood from several donors. Data came from immunoSEQ multiplex PCR; TCRdb stores just in-frame clones and leaves some out. The sample consists of about 56,000 clones, roughly 96% of them appearing once. This CDR3 region has 15 residues. Germline CDR1 and CDR2: SEHNR and FQNEAQ (reference sequence). V lost 1 base to trimming and J lost 4 bases, with 12 bases between them. The J gene is TRBJ2-3, the V gene TRBV7-9; D call uncertain. Material: PBMCs. The receptor was derived from a human donor in good health. Some clones in this sample may be carry-over from other donors' samples. The CDR3 nucleotides are TGTGCCAGCAGCTTAGAAGGAGCAGTGGCAGATACGCAGTATTTT. Encoded protein: CASSLEGAVADTQYF.